One and the same sample provided the 8 T cell receptor beta chains below, sequenced in a study (TCRdb year 2016). The library was generated by RT-PCR. The data were produced on an Illumina MiSeq. The public reads were quality trimmed at Q25 with fastp and then assembled into clones with MiXCR by TCRdb, keeping productive beta chains. Each CDR3 protein appears once, grouped with its most common genes and DNA. This sample lists roughly 6,000 distinct CDR3 sequences; more than 85% were detected once. 8% to 9.5% of the sample is held by the ten biggest clonotypes. The sequenced sample was memory CD4+ T cells from blood. Source of these receptors: a female donor in good health, serving as a healthy control.

Regarding this clonotype: A library prepared for alpha chains yielded this beta chain as an off-target read; its size is of little meaning. The CDR3 bases are TGTGCCAGCAGCCCAAGACAGGGGGCGCAGGGGGAGCTGTTTTTT. This translates into CASSPRQGAQGELFF. The chain carries TRBV7-2 and TRBJ2-2, with 10 bases fitting TRBD1. Per the germline V gene, CDR1 is SGHTA and CDR2 is FQGNSA. Trimming at V came to 5 bases and at J to 8 bases, leaving 8 bases not matched to a gene. The CDR3 loop spans 15 amino acids.

As concerns this clonotype: Because the library targeted alpha chains, this beta chain is an off-target read whose size means little. This CDR3 is CASSFGESGANVLTF. In DNA form, the CDR3 reads TGTGCCAGCAGTTTTGGGGAATCAGGGGCCAACGTCCTGACTTTC. This chain connects TRBV12-3 or TRBV12-4 to TRBJ2-6; D ambiguous. With 3 bases removed from V and 4 bases from J, the gap between germline ends came to 10 bases. CDR3 length: 15 amino acids.

On this clonotype: This beta chain is off target for a library built for alpha chains, so its abundance means little. This chain uses TRBV7-8 with TRBJ1-5; D ambiguous. CDR1 is SGHVS and CDR2 is FQNEAQ in the germline V gene. V lost 3 bases, J lost 2 bases, and 8 bases lay in between. This CDR3 spans 14 amino acids. The CDR3 nucleotides are TGTGCCAGCAGCTTCAGTGGCGGCAATCAGCCCCAGCATTTT. Protein product: CASSFSGGNQPQHF.

To note about this clonotype: In a library made to pick up alpha chains, this beta chain is a stray read with a size that means little. CDR3 nucleotide sequence: TGTGCCAGCAGCCCTAGGGACAGCAATCAGCCCCAGCATTTT. Translating it yields CASSPRDSNQPQHF. The chain joins TRBV7-9 to TRBJ1-5; TRBD1 is a possible D gene (5 bases). CDR1 SEHNR and CDR2 FQNEAQ come from the germline V gene (reference sequence). The CDR3 spans 14 residues. With 5 bases removed from V and 1 base from J, the gap between germline ends came to 9 bases.

Worth noting for this clonotype: This beta chain turned up in a library designed for alpha chains; as an off-target read, its abundance says little. This sequence joins TRBV5-1 and TRBJ1-1; TRBD1 matches at 9 bases. With V trimmed by 4 bases and J by 1 base, 5 bases remained unmatched. Germline CDR1 SGHRS, CDR2 YFSETQ. This CDR3 has 15 residues. The CDR3 spells CASSGGQGKNTEAFF. CDR3 DNA sequence: TGCGCCAGCAGCGGGGGACAGGGCAAGAACACTGAAGCTTTCTTT. The variable domain in full, with the rest retrieved from reference TRBV5-1 and TRBJ1-1, is KAGVTQTPRYLIKTRGQQVTLSCSPISGHRSVSWYQQTPGQGLQFLFEYFSETQRNKGNFPGRFSGRQFSNSRSEMNVSTLELGDSALYLCASSGGQGKNTEAFFGQGTRLTVV.

About this clonotype itself: In a library made to pick up alpha chains, this beta chain is a stray read with a size that means little. The chain is built from TRBV5-1 and TRBJ1-4; 7 bases map to TRBD1. The germline CDR1 and CDR2 sequences are SGHRS and YFSETQ. This CDR3 contains 14 residues. The V segment lost 4 bases and the J segment 5 bases; nucleotides outside the gene matches: 5. The CDR3, as DNA: TGCGCCAGCAGCACAGGACAGGACAATGAAAAACTGTTTTTT. Its protein product is CASSTGQDNEKLFF.

As for this clonotype: This beta chain slipped into a library made for alpha chains as a stray read, so its size is not meaningful. The V and J genes are TRBV11-2 and TRBJ2-5; TRBD1 agrees at 7 bases. V shed 1 base and J 5 bases; nucleotides not matched to a gene: 7. The CDR3 length is 15 residues. Germline-derived CDR1 and CDR2 are SGHAT and FQNNGV. The CDR3 coding sequence is TGTGCCAGCAGCTTAGGGCAGGGGGTATGGGAGACCCAGTACTTC. The encoded protein is CASSLGQGVWETQYF.

This clonotype was recorded only once. This beta chain turned up in a library designed for alpha chains; as an off-target read, its abundance says little. In DNA form, the CDR3 reads TGTGCCAGCAGCCCAGCTGGGGGGGGAGACCTTAACTATGGCTACACCTTC. Protein: CASSPAGGGDLNYGYTF. The genes are TRBV11-2 and TRBJ1-2; D possibly corresponds to TRBD1 (5 bases). V lost 5 bases, J lost 1 base, and 20 bases lay in between. The germline V gene encodes CDR1 SGHAT and CDR2 FQNNGV. This CDR3 contains 17 residues.